The 14 T cell receptor beta chains below come from one sample, sequenced in a study of blood T cell repertoires in COVID-19. The repertoire was sequenced with immunoSEQ multiplex PCR; TCRdb's copy has only in-frame clones and lacks some. Seen here are about 180,000 clones, about nine tenths observed once, and the top ten hold roughly 10%. Specimen: PBMCs or T cells enriched from blood (not recorded which). The source is a woman aged 18-29 years who had recovered from COVID-19.

The chain recombines TRBV29-1 with TRBJ1-2; 7 nucleotides match TRBD1. The CDR3 has 14 amino acids. The junction had 10 bases not matched to a gene; V was cut back by 5 bases and J by 4 bases. Germline V CDR1 and CDR2: SQVTM, ANQGSEA. CDR3 amino acids: CSVQEQGNGYGYTF. In DNA, the CDR3 is TGCAGCGTTCAGGAACAGGGGAACGGCTATGGCTACACCTTC.

V is TRBV25-1 and J is TRBJ1-2; D perhaps matches TRBD1 (6 bases). CDR3 length equals 17 residues. V was trimmed by 4 bases and J by 1 base, leaving 19 bases between them. Germline values: CDR1 MGHDK, CDR2 SYGVNS. CDR3 region: CASSGWERGIFNYGYTF. The CDR3 bases are TGTGCCAGCAGTGGTTGGGAAAGGGGGATTTTTAACTATGGCTACACCTTC.

The CDR3 is CASTLAGGPYEQYF. The CDR3 nucleotides read TGTGCCAGCACCCTAGCGGGAGGGCCCTACGAGCAGTACTTC. This chain links TRBV4-2 with TRBJ2-7, with TRBD2 identical over 12 bases. Germline loops: CDR1 LGHNA, CDR2 YNFKEQ. V lost 7 bases and J lost 2; bases outside the gene matches: 3. This CDR3 is built from 14 residues.

The chain carries TRBV9 and TRBJ2-1; TRBD2 matches 13 bases. The CDR3 runs 20 residues. Losses at the gene ends were 0 bases for V and 0 bases for J; bases not matched to a gene: 9. CDR1 and CDR2 (germline): SGDLS, YYNGEE. The CDR3 reads CASSVGIGTSGASSYNEQFF. As DNA, the CDR3 is TGTGCCAGCAGCGTAGGTATAGGGACTAGCGGGGCGAGCTCCTACAATGAGCAGTTCTTC.

The chain joins TRBV27 to TRBJ2-1; the D gene is possibly TRBD1 (5 bases). CDR3 size: 14 residues. CDR1 is MNHEY, CDR2 SMNVEV, per germline (reference sequence). Trimming cost V 0 bases and J 8 bases, with 11 bases left between them. Here the CDR3 reads CASSLSTARDEQFF. The CDR3 DNA is TGTGCCAGCAGTTTATCGACTGCCAGGGATGAGCAGTTCTTC.

CDR3 residues: CASSLLTSGSYNEQFF. The CDR3 nucleotides read TGTGCCAGCAGTCTCTTGACTAGCGGGTCTTACAATGAGCAGTTCTTC. The V and J genes are TRBV25-1 and TRBJ2-1; 10 bases line up with TRBD2. CDR1 and CDR2 from the germline V gene are MGHDK and SYGVNS. This CDR3 is 16 amino acids long. Trimming removed 5 bases from V and 4 bases from J; junction bases left unmatched: 8.

The rearrangement joins TRBV9 to TRBJ2-1; 7 positions match TRBD2. This CDR3 is built from 16 residues. Germline V gives CDR1 SGDLS, CDR2 YYNGEE. The V segment lost 8 bases and the J segment 9 bases; nucleotides outside the gene matches: 20. CDR3 nucleotides: TGTGCCAGTCAGCGGACGGGAGCGGGGTCATGGGGTGAGCAGTTCTTC. Its translation: CASQRTGAGSWGEQFF.

The chain links TRBV3-1 (or the pseudogene TRBV3-2) to TRBJ2-1; 15 bases agree with TRBD2. Germline values: CDR1 LGHDT, CDR2 YNNKEL (reference sequence). Trimming took 4 bases from V and 5 from J; bases not matched to a gene: 9. There are 18 residues in the CDR3. The DNA of the CDR3 is TGTGCCAGCAGCCCCATGGGACTAGCGGGAGGTATCCACAATGAGCAGTTCTTC. Translation gives CASSPMGLAGGIHNEQFF.

The chain carries TRBV11-3 and TRBJ1-2; D is unresolved. V lost 0 bases to trimming and J lost 5 bases, with 7 bases between them. The CDR3 is made up of 13 amino acids. The germline gives CDR1 SGHNT, CDR2 YENEEA. This chain's CDR3 is CASSLEAGYGYTF. Here the CDR3 DNA reads TGTGCCAGCAGCTTAGAGGCGGGTTATGGCTACACCTTC.

The rearrangement links TRBV7-6 to TRBJ1-1; the D is unclear. Looked up from germline, CDR1 is SGHVS and CDR2 is FNYEAQ. The CDR3 runs to 14 residues. The V gene lost 3 bases and the J gene lost 1 base, with 9 bases spanning the gap. DNA for the CDR3: TGTGCCAGCAGCTTCGGGTTGGGGAACACTGAAGCTTTCTTT. Protein product: CASSFGLGNTEAFF.

The rearrangement uses TRBV10-3 and TRBJ2-7, with 7 bases that match TRBD1. The CDR3 spans 14 residues. Germline V lookup: CDR1 ENHRY, CDR2 SYGVKD. Losses at the gene ends were 11 bases for V and 1 base for J; bases not matched to a gene: 11. This CDR3 is CAAHPGQISYEQYF. CDR3 nucleotides: TGTGCCGCCCATCCGGGACAGATATCCTACGAGCAGTACTTC.

The chain is built from TRBV3-1 (or the pseudogene TRBV3-2) and TRBJ1-3; D unclear. The CDR3 spans 15 residues. CDR1 and CDR2 (germline): LGHDT, YNNKEL (reference sequence). Trimming took off 1 base at V and 2 bases at J, with 9 bases between the two ends. In DNA form, the CDR3 reads TGTGCCAGCAGCCAAGCTGGTGTAGCTGGAAACACCATATATTTT. It is translated as CASSQAGVAGNTIYF.

V gene TRBV5-1 combines with J gene TRBJ2-2; TRBD2 agrees at 11 bases. CDR3 length: 16 residues. Germline loops: CDR1 SGHRS, CDR2 YFSETQ. V dropped 4 bases and J dropped 3; count of bases not matched to a gene: 5. CDR3 in amino acids: CASSLPTSGDTGELFF. The DNA for the CDR3 is TGCGCCAGCAGCCTCCCGACTAGCGGGGACACCGGGGAGCTGTTTTTT.

The genes are TRBV29-1 and TRBJ2-7; D remains ambiguous. CDR1 and CDR2 from the germline V gene are SQVTM and ANQGSEA. The V end lost 4 bases, the J end lost 1 base, and 8 bases lay between the germline ends. This CDR3 spans 12 amino acids. CDR3 nucleotides: TGCAGCGTTGTGCGACTTTCCTACGAGCAGTACTTC. This translates into CSVVRLSYEQYF.